Shown below are 4 T cell receptor beta chains from a single sample sequenced in a study of T cell responses to AZD1222 COVID-19 vaccine. Using immunoSEQ multiplex PCR, the repertoire was profiled, and TCRdb retains in-frame clones only, with some absent. The sample consists of tens of thousands of clones, roughly 85% of them appearing once. The starting material was peripheral blood, obtained on day 0 of AZD1222 vaccination. The source is an adult in good health.

The chain carries TRBV10-3 and TRBJ1-2; perhaps TRBD1 as D (5 bases). CDR3 length equals 13 residues. The V and J ends lost 7 bases and 3 bases respectively, with 12 bases between them. The germline V gene encodes CDR1 ENHRY and CDR2 SYGVKD. CDR3 residues: CAIKATEDYGYTF. CDR3 nucleotide sequence: TGTGCCATCAAAGCGACAGAAGACTATGGCTACACCTTC.

This chain uses TRBV9 with TRBJ2-1, with 8 bases lining up with TRBD1. V was clipped by 1 base and J by 9 bases; unmatched bases: 6. The germline V gene has CDR1 SGDLS and CDR2 YYNGEE. This CDR3 is built from 14 residues. CDR3 loop: CASSVTTGVGEQFF. The CDR3 DNA sequence: TGTGCCAGCAGCGTAACGACAGGGGTGGGTGAGCAGTTCTTC. Full variable domain (outside the CDR3, taken from reference TRBV9 and TRBJ2-1): DSGVTQTPKHLITATGQRVTLRCSPRSGDLSVYWYQQSLDQGLQFLIQYYNGEERAKGNILERFSAQQFPDLHSELNLSSLELGDSALYFCASSVTTGVGEQFFGPGTRLTVL.

The V and J genes are TRBV27 and TRBJ1-6; D is perhaps TRBD1 (5 bases). CDR1 MNHEY and CDR2 SMNVEV come from the germline V gene (reference sequence). This CDR3 has 14 amino acids. V lost 5 bases to trimming and J lost 5 bases, with 10 bases between them. DNA for the CDR3: TGTGCCAGCAGTGGGGGACTTGATAATTCACCCCTCCACTTT. It specifies CASSGGLDNSPLHF.

This chain uses TRBV19 with TRBJ2-3; D ambiguous. This CDR3 is built from 13 residues. V was trimmed by 3 bases and J by 1 base, leaving 5 bases between them. Germline assignment: CDR1 LNHDA and CDR2 SQIVND (reference sequence). CDR3 coding DNA: TGTGCCAGTAGTATCCAGGGCACAGATACGCAGTATTTT. Its protein product is CASSIQGTDTQYF.